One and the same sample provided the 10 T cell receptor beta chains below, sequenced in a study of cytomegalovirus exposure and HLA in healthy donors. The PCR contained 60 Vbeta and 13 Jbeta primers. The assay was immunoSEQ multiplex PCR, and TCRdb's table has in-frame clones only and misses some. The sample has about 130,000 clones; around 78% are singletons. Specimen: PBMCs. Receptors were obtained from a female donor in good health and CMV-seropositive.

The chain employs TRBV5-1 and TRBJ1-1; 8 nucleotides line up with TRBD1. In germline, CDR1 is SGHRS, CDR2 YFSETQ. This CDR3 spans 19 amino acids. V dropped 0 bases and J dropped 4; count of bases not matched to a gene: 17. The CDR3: CASSLDSPYGTGWSTEAFF. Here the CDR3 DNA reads TGCGCCAGCAGCTTGGATAGTCCCTACGGGACAGGCTGGAGCACTGAAGCTTTCTTT.

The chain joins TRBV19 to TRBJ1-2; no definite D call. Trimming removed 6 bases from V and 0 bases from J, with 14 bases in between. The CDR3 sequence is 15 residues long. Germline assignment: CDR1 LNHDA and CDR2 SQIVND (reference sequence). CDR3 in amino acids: CASRVSFRTNYGYTF. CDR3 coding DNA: TGTGCCAGTAGAGTTTCATTCAGGACTAACTATGGCTACACCTTC. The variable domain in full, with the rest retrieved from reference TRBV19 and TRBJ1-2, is DGGITQSPKYLFRKEGQNVTLSCEQNLNHDAMYWYRQDPGQGLRLIYYSQIVNDFQKGDIAEGYSVSREKKESFPLTVTSAQKNPTAFYLCASRVSFRTNYGYTFGSGTRLTVV.

The CDR3 spells CASSSDRNTEAFF. The CDR3 nucleotides read TGTGCCAGCAGCTCGGACAGAAACACTGAAGCTTTCTTT. This rearrangement joins TRBV7-2 to TRBJ1-1; a possible D gene is TRBD1 (6 bases). The germline V and J ends were trimmed by 4 bases and 2 bases, with 8 bases remaining between them. Germline CDR1 and CDR2: SGHTA and FQGNSA. CDR3 length equals 13 residues.

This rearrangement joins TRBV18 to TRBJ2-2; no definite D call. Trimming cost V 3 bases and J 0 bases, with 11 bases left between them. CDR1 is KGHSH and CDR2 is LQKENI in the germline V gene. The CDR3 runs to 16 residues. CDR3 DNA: TGTGCCAGCTCACCCCTCGCTCTAGCGAACACCGGGGAGCTGTTTTTT. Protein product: CASSPLALANTGELFF.

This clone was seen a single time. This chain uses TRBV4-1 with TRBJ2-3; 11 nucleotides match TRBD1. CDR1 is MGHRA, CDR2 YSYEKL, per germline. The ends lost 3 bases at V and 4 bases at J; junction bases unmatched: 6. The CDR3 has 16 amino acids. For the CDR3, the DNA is TGCGCCAGCAGCCACCTCCCGGGACAGGGGGCAGATACGCAGTATTTT. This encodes CASSHLPGQGADTQYF.

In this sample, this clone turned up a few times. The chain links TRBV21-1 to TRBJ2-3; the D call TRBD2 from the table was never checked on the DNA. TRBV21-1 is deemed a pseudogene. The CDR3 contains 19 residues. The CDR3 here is CASSNTGTSGRAPFSTQYF. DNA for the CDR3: TGTGCCAGCAGCAACACCGGGACTAGCGGGAGGGCCCCTTTTAGTACGCAGTATTTT.

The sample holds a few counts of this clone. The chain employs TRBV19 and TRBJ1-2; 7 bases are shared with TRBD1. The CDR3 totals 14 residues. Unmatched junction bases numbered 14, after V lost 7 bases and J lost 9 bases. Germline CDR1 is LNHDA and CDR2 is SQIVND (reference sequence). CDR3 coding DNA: TGTGCCAGTATTCGAGAGGGACAGCGCGGAAGCTACACCTTC. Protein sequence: CASIREGQRGSYTF.

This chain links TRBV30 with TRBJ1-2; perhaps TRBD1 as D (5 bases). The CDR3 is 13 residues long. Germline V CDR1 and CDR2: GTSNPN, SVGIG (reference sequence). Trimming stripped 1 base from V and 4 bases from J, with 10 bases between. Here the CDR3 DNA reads TGTGCCTGGAGTGATCGGGGGGTCTATGGCTACACCTTC. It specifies CAWSDRGVYGYTF.

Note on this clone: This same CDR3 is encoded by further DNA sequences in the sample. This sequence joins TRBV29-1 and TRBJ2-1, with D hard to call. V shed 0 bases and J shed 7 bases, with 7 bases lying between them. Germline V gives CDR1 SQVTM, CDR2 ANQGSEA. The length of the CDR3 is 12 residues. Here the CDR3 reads CSVEDLSNEQFF. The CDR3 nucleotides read TGCAGCGTTGAAGATCTCAGTAATGAGCAGTTCTTC.

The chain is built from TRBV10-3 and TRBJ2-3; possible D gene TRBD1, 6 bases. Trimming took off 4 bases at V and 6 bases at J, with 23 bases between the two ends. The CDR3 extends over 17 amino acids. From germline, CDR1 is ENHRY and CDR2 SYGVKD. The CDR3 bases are TGTGCCATCAGTGGGATCGTTACAGGACAGCTCACTGATACGCAGTATTTT. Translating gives CAISGIVTGQLTDTQYF.